A single sample gave rise to the 23 T cell receptor beta chains below, sequenced in a study of shared clonotypes between healthy human individuals. Sequenced by immunoSEQ multiplex PCR; TCRdb stores in-frame clones only, minus some. In the table there are some 2 million clones, about 95% of which are singletons. Naive CD8 cells, CD45RO-negative and positively selected for CCR7, excluded terminally differentiated effector memory CD45RA+ cells. The sequencing input was naive CD8+ T cells sorted from blood. These receptors were obtained from a man younger than 30 in good health.

The CDR3 bases are TGCAGCGTTGCAGATGAGCAGTTCTTC. Its translation: CSVADEQFF. The chain uses TRBV29-1 and TRBJ2-1; D is ambiguous. This CDR3 contains 9 residues. Germline CDR1 and CDR2: SQVTM and ANQGSEA. Between the trimmed V and J ends, which lost 4 bases and 8 bases, there was a span of 3 bases.

This rearrangement joins TRBV6-5 to TRBJ2-7; unclear D gene. The CDR3 consists of 13 residues. From germline, CDR1 is MNHEY and CDR2 SVGAGI. Trimming removed 0 bases at V and 5 bases at J, with 8 bases between. The CDR3 coding sequence is TGTGCCAGCAGTTACTCGCAAATCAACGAGCAGTACTTC. Translating it yields CASSYSQINEQYF.

J is TRBJ2-7 and V is TRBV7-9, with D maybe TRBD2 (5 bases). The V and J ends lost 6 bases and 0 bases respectively, with 12 bases between them. Germline loops: CDR1 SEHNR, CDR2 FQNEAQ (reference sequence). The CDR3 length is 14 residues. The CDR3, as DNA: TGTGCCAGCAGTTCGGGGATGAGCTCCTACGAGCAGTACTTC. Its translation: CASSSGMSSYEQYF.

The CDR3 sequence: CASSATQGRNTEAFF. The DNA of the CDR3 is TGCGCCAGCAGCGCCACCCAGGGAAGAAATACTGAAGCTTTCTTT. J is TRBJ1-1 and V is TRBV5-1, with D possibly being TRBD1 (5 bases). The CDR3 is 15 amino acids. Germline V lookup: CDR1 SGHRS, CDR2 YFSETQ. The ends were cut back, 4 bases at V and 5 bases at J, with 18 bases in the middle.

This clone was detected only once. The chain uses TRBV9 and TRBJ2-1; D gene uncertain. The CDR3 runs to 13 residues. Germline assignment: CDR1 SGDLS and CDR2 YYNGEE. Trimming cost V 0 bases and J 7 bases, with 8 bases left between them. This chain's CDR3 is CASSVVMGNEQFF. For the CDR3, the DNA is TGTGCCAGCAGCGTAGTAATGGGAAATGAGCAGTTCTTC.

The chain couples TRBV11-2 to TRBJ2-1, with TRBD2 matching 14 bases. This CDR3 comprises 18 residues. V lost 4 bases and J lost 7; bases outside the gene matches: 12. The germline gives CDR1 SGHAT, CDR2 FQNNGV. This CDR3 reads CASSWGLAGESGLNEQFF. The CDR3 DNA reads TGTGCCAGCAGCTGGGGACTAGCGGGAGAAAGTGGTTTGAATGAGCAGTTCTTC.

The rearrangement uses TRBV11-2 and TRBJ2-1, with TRBD2 matching 8 bases. J lost 5 bases, V lost 5 bases, and 8 bases had no gene match. Germline loops: CDR1 SGHAT, CDR2 FQNNGV. There are 15 residues in the CDR3. CDR3 nucleotide sequence: TGTGCCAGCAGCGGCTCCGGGACTAGGGACAATGAGCAGTTCTTC. It specifies CASSGSGTRDNEQFF.

Here the CDR3 reads CASSPGQPLANYGYTF. In DNA form, the CDR3 reads TGTGCCAGTAGTCCAGGACAGCCCCTCGCTAACTATGGCTACACCTTC. The rearrangement joins TRBV19 to TRBJ1-2; perhaps TRBD1 as D (6 bases). V lost 5 bases to trimming and J lost 0 bases, with 16 bases between them. The CDR3 sequence is 16 residues long. Germline V gene sequence: CDR1 LNHDA, CDR2 SQIVND (reference sequence).

The chain uses TRBV27 and TRBJ2-7, with D possibly being TRBD2 (6 bases). The germline V gene has CDR1 MNHEY and CDR2 SMNVEV (reference sequence). The CDR3 has 15 residues. V dropped 7 bases and J dropped 5 bases, with 21 bases sitting between them. The CDR3: CASTRLGGISDEQYF. In nucleotides, the CDR3 is TGTGCCAGCACCCGACTGGGGGGTATAAGCGACGAGCAGTACTTC.

The rearrangement joins TRBV6-1 to TRBJ2-3; 7 bases align to TRBD1. After removal of 3 bases from V and 2 bases from J, the junction contained 5 bases not matched to a gene. Germline CDR1 reads MNHNS; CDR2 reads SASEGT. The CDR3 spans 15 residues. This CDR3 is CASSEGQLVTDTQYF. The DNA of the CDR3 is TGTGCCAGCAGTGAGGGACAGTTAGTCACAGATACGCAGTATTTT.

CDR3 sequence (DNA): TGTGCCAGCAGCCACGGGACCACTTGGTACGAGCAGTACTTC. This translates into CASSHGTTWYEQYF. This chain uses TRBV5-4 with TRBJ2-7; D assignment may be TRBD1 or TRBD2 (5 bases each). This CDR3 region has 14 residues. In germline, CDR1 is SGHNT, CDR2 YYREEE (reference sequence). V lost 4 bases, J lost 4 bases, and 15 bases lay in between.

Remarks on this clone: The same CDR3 can be traced to other DNA sequences in this sample. The rearrangement joins TRBV27 to TRBJ1-2; tentatively, D is TRBD1 (5 bases). Trimming removed 0 bases at V and 8 bases at J, with 13 bases between. The CDR3 extends over 14 amino acids. Germline CDR1 MNHEY, CDR2 SMNVEV (reference sequence). The CDR3 coding sequence is TGTGCCAGCAGTTTATCGGGACGGTCTTACGGCTACACCTTC. Translation: CASSLSGRSYGYTF.

The chain recombines TRBV27 with TRBJ2-7, with TRBD1 matching over 9 bases. Germline values: CDR1 MNHEY, CDR2 SMNVEV (reference sequence). The CDR3 consists of 14 residues. Trimming at V came to 6 bases and at J to 1 base, leaving 4 bases not matched to a gene. CDR3 sequence: CASRMTGGSYEQYF. The CDR3, as DNA: TGTGCCAGCAGGATGACAGGGGGTTCCTACGAGCAGTACTTC.

This chain uses TRBV4-1 with TRBJ1-2, with D maybe TRBD1 (6 bases). V lost 3 bases to trimming and J lost 6 bases, with 14 bases between them. From germline, CDR1 is MGHRA and CDR2 YSYEKL. The CDR3 consists of 14 residues. CDR3 sequence: CASSQETGYNGYTF. The CDR3 DNA follows: TGCGCCAGCAGCCAGGAGACAGGCTATAATGGCTACACCTTC.

DNA for the CDR3: TGTGCCAGCAGTGCTCGGGGGGGGCGCGGCACCGGGGAGCTGTTTTTT. This sequence encodes CASSARGGRGTGELFF. The chain employs TRBV6-1 and TRBJ2-2; TRBD2 aligns across 8 bases. Trimming took 4 bases from V and 4 from J; bases not matched to a gene: 8. Germline CDR1 MNHNS, CDR2 SASEGT. The CDR3 runs 16 residues.

Notes on this clone: Other DNA sequences in the sample encode the same CDR3. The chain joins TRBV5-1 to TRBJ2-7; D is undetermined. Germline CDR1 reads SGHRS; CDR2 reads YFSETQ. V was shortened by 2 bases and J by 3 bases, with 9 bases between the two germline ends. The CDR3 sequence is 13 residues long. The CDR3 sequence: CASSFRQSYEQYF. The CDR3 DNA reads as TGCGCCAGCAGCTTTCGGCAGAGCTACGAGCAGTACTTC.

For this clone: Other DNA sequences of this sample code for an identical CDR3. The rearrangement uses TRBV6-5 and TRBJ2-3; D possibly corresponds to TRBD2 (6 bases). The CDR3 is 14 residues long. V was pared by 0 bases and J by 3 bases, with 7 bases between. In germline, CDR1 is MNHEY, CDR2 SVGAGI. The CDR3, as DNA: TGTGCCAGCAGTTACTCCGGGGGAACAGATACGCAGTATTTT. Translated, it gives CASSYSGGTDTQYF.

The gene calls are TRBV27 and TRBJ2-7; unclear D gene. V dropped 5 bases and J dropped 2 bases, with 13 bases sitting between them. The CDR3 loop spans 14 amino acids. CDR1 and CDR2 (germline): MNHEY, SMNVEV (reference sequence). CDR3 protein: CASSPWTDPYEQYF. CDR3 nucleotide sequence: TGTGCCAGCAGTCCCTGGACGGACCCCTACGAGCAGTACTTC.

The chain couples TRBV7-6 to TRBJ1-3; D remains ambiguous. Germline loops: CDR1 SGHVS, CDR2 FNYEAQ. The CDR3 runs to 15 residues. Trimming pared 6 bases from V and 1 base from J, leaving 13 bases between. This CDR3 is CASRSSGGSGNTIYF. In DNA form, the CDR3 reads TGTGCCAGCAGATCGTCAGGAGGGTCTGGAAACACCATATATTTT.

The chain employs TRBV10-3 and TRBJ2-5, with TRBD2 matching over 11 bases. Germline assignment: CDR1 ENHRY and CDR2 SYGVKD. The CDR3 is made up of 16 amino acids. Trimming removed 4 bases from V and 5 bases from J; junction bases left unmatched: 9. In nucleotides, the CDR3 is TGTGCCATCAGTGTTATACTAGCGGGGGCGGCGGAGACCCAGTACTTC. Translated: CAISVILAGAAETQYF.

The V and J genes are TRBV2 and TRBJ2-5, with D uncertain. The V end lost 6 bases, the J end lost 2 bases, and 7 bases lay between the germline ends. In germline, CDR1 is SNHLY, CDR2 FYNNEI. The CDR3 runs 12 residues. The CDR3 reads CASRVGQETQYF. The CDR3 DNA is TGTGCCAGCAGAGTCGGACAAGAGACCCAGTACTTC.

J is TRBJ1-3 and V is TRBV30; no firm D call. V was shortened by 0 bases and J by 4 bases, with 13 bases between the two germline ends. Germline CDR1 and CDR2: GTSNPN and SVGIG (reference sequence). CDR3 length equals 15 residues. The CDR3 DNA sequence: TGTGCCTGGAGTGTACACTCTGGGCACGGAAACACCATATATTTT. Translation gives CAWSVHSGHGNTIYF.

A note on this clone: At the DNA level, this CDR3 is encoded by other sequences in the same sample as well. The chain combines TRBV5-1 with TRBJ2-3; 9 positions agree with TRBD1. Germline V gene data show CDR1 as SGHRS and CDR2 as YFSETQ. V shed 0 bases, J shed 3 bases, and the junction held 2 bases outside the gene matches. CDR3 length: 15 residues. The CDR3 coding sequence is TGCGCCAGCAGCTTGGGGACAGGGGTGACAGATACGCAGTATTTT. Translating it yields CASSLGTGVTDTQYF. The complete variable domain, with remaining parts taken from reference TRBV5-1 and TRBJ2-3, reads KAGVTQTPRYLIKTRGQQVTLSCSPISGHRSVSWYQQTPGQGLQFLFEYFSETQRNKGNFPGRFSGRQFSNSRSEMNVSTLELGDSALYLCASSLGTGVTDTQYFGPGTRLTVL.